This T cell receptor (beta chain) appears in the sequencing data of a study of cytomegalovirus exposure and HLA in healthy donors. General study points: Cytomegalovirus status, reportedly, was diagnosed with high specificity and sensitivity by the classifier. In an earlier analysis, productive rearrangement rates for most beta V segments clustered near 87% or 30%. Confirmation in vitro established that a few CMV-associated chains were specific for CMV antigens.

Those who donated were healthy bone marrow donors. The PCR had 60 Vbeta and 13 Jbeta primers. Assay used: immunoSEQ multiplex PCR; TCRdb lists only in-frame clones, some missing. The table shows about 120,000 clones, with 81% occurring only once. As regards this clone: The antigen is unknown.

The material sequenced was PBMCs. The clonotype comes from a woman in her twenties or thirties in good health and CMV-seronegative.

The CDR3 coding sequence is TGTGCCAGCAGTGAAGGCGAACAGGGACCCTACGAGCAGTACTTC. It specifies CASSEGEQGPYEQYF. V and J are TRBV2 and TRBJ2-7; perhaps TRBD1 as D (6 bases). This CDR3 has 15 residues. CDR1 and CDR2 (germline): SNHLY, FYNNEI. The V and J ends lost 1 base and 2 bases respectively, with 12 bases between them.